The present entry profiles one T cell receptor beta chain with its context. Methods used by the authors: Estimates of nucleated cell counts were drawn from the amplification of reference gene primers. Clones were read by immunoSEQ multiplex PCR, and TCRdb kept only the in-frame ones, dropping some. Clone size and V and J calls were adopted from that table, with D and trimming inferred from the DNA. The table has 200,000 to 300,000 clones, less than 90% seen once. The V and J ends lost 5 bases and 2 bases, in that order; junction bases with no gene match: 5. The V gene's germline CDR1 is MNHEY and CDR2 SMNVEV (reference sequence). CDR3 length: 15 amino acids. This sample is part of a study of blood T cell repertoires in COVID-19. Study context: COVID-19 samples, acute and convalescent, were from the United States, Italy and Spain.

Sequencing was performed on peripheral blood. The chain links TRBV27 to TRBJ2-7; 11 nucleotides match TRBD1. This receptor was obtained from a man aged 55 to 70 with acute or convalescent COVID-19. In DNA, the CDR3 is TGTGCCAGCAGTCCCGGACAGGGGGCTCCCTACGAGCAGTACTTC. Amino acid sequence: CASSPGQGAPYEQYF.